The rows below give T cell receptor beta chains drawn from one sample of a study of cytomegalovirus exposure and HLA in healthy donors. Only in-frame clones appear in the TCRdb table, and some are missing; sequencing was by immunoSEQ multiplex PCR. Of about 110,000 clones in the sample, around 82% were seen once. The sequencing input was PBMCs. These receptors all stem from a man aged 50-59 years in good health and CMV-seronegative. Each CDR3 is given with its conserved first and last residue. Fields, in order: V gene, D gene, clone size, J gene, CDR3 DNA, CDR3 protein. The D gene is left open where the match is weak. Some rows mark clone size as missing; the rest say once, few, many or name a class of expanded clone.

V gene: TRBV6-1; D gene: .; clone size: .; J gene: TRBJ2-5; CDR3 DNA: TGTGCCAGCAGTGGACGAGGAAGAGGAGAGACCCAGTACTTC; CDR3 protein: CASSGRGRGETQYF
V gene: TRBV6-4; D gene: TRBD1; clone size: .; J gene: TRBJ2-2; CDR3 DNA: TGTGCCAGCAGTAGCCGGACAGGAGACACCGGGGAGCTGTTTTTT; CDR3 protein: CASSSRTGDTGELFF
V gene: TRBV18; D gene: .; clone size: once; J gene: TRBJ2-5; CDR3 DNA: TGTGCCAGCTCACCGGGGGCAAAAGGGATACAAGAGACCCAGTACTTC; CDR3 protein: CASSPGAKGIQETQYF
V gene: TRBV19; D gene: TRBD1; clone size: .; J gene: TRBJ2-5; CDR3 DNA: TGTGCCAGTAGTAAGGGACAGCTCCAAGAGACCCAGTACTTC; CDR3 protein: CASSKGQLQETQYF
V gene: TRBV5-4; D gene: .; clone size: .; J gene: TRBJ2-2; CDR3 DNA: TGTGCCAGCAGCTCGCCAAGGCGGGCCGCCGGGGAGCTGTTTTTT; CDR3 protein: CASSSPRRAAGELFF
V gene: TRBV5-1; D gene: TRBD1; clone size: .; J gene: TRBJ2-5; CDR3 DNA: TGCGCCAGCAGCAAATCACAGGGGGCAAGAGTGGAGACCCAGTACTTC; CDR3 protein: CASSKSQGARVETQYF
V gene: TRBV6-6; D gene: .; clone size: .; J gene: TRBJ2-1; CDR3 DNA: TGTGCCAGCAGTTATAGGGTGGAGGACAATGAGCAGTTCTTC; CDR3 protein: CASSYRVEDNEQFF
V gene: TRBV2; D gene: TRBD2; clone size: .; J gene: TRBJ2-2; CDR3 DNA: TGTGCCAGCTTTGGGGGGCGGGGGGCCCCGAACACCGGGGAGCTGTTTTTT; CDR3 protein: CASFGGRGAPNTGELFF
V gene: TRBV2; D gene: TRBD1; clone size: .; J gene: TRBJ1-5; CDR3 DNA: TGTGCCAGCTCGTGGACAGGAGGGAATCAGCCCCAGCATTTT; CDR3 protein: CASSWTGGNQPQHF
V gene: TRBV7-2; D gene: .; clone size: .; J gene: TRBJ1-4; CDR3 DNA: TGTGCCAGCAGCTTGTTTGCCGAGAATAATGAAAAACTGTTTTTT; CDR3 protein: CASSLFAENNEKLFF
V gene: TRBV2; D gene: TRBD2; clone size: few; J gene: TRBJ2-1; CDR3 DNA: TGTGCCAGCAGTGTAGCGGGGGGGCTAAATGAGCAGTTCTTC; CDR3 protein: CASSVAGGLNEQFF
V gene: TRBV4-3; D gene: .; clone size: .; J gene: TRBJ1-5; CDR3 DNA: TGCGCCAGCAGCCAAGACAGGGTTCGGCCCCAGCATTTT; CDR3 protein: CASSQDRVRPQHF
V gene: TRBV19; D gene: .; clone size: .; J gene: TRBJ1-1; CDR3 DNA: TGTGCCAGTAGTAACCGGTTAAGCACTGAAGCTTTCTTT; CDR3 protein: CASSNRLSTEAFF
V gene: TRBV5-4; D gene: .; clone size: .; J gene: TRBJ2-3; CDR3 DNA: TGTGCCAGCAGCTTGGTCCAGGGCGGCGATACGCAGTATTTT; CDR3 protein: CASSLVQGGDTQYF
V gene: TRBV12-5; D gene: TRBD1; clone size: once; J gene: TRBJ1-4; CDR3 DNA: TGTGCTAGTGGTTTCCTTATAGGGACCGTCCGGGACAGCATACCAACTAATGAAAAACTGTTTTTT; CDR3 protein: CASGFLIGTVRDSIPTNEKLFF
V gene: TRBV5-4; D gene: .; clone size: .; J gene: TRBJ1-2; CDR3 DNA: TGTGCCAGCAGCTTGTTCCAGGGGTTCTATGGCTACACCTTC; CDR3 protein: CASSLFQGFYGYTF
V gene: TRBV19; D gene: .; clone size: once; J gene: TRBJ2-5; CDR3 DNA: TGTGCCAGTAGTATGTTGGGGCAAGGGGAGACCCAGTACTTC; CDR3 protein: CASSMLGQGETQYF
V gene: TRBV6-1; D gene: .; clone size: .; J gene: TRBJ1-5; CDR3 DNA: TGTGCCAGCAGTGAATTACCGTTAGGAGATCAGCCCCAGCATTTT; CDR3 protein: CASSELPLGDQPQHF
V gene: TRBV13; D gene: .; clone size: .; J gene: TRBJ2-6; CDR3 DNA: TGTGCCAGCACCCCCCAGGGAACCTCTGGGGCCAACGTCCTGACTTTC; CDR3 protein: CASTPQGTSGANVLTF
V gene: TRBV4-2; D gene: TRBD1; clone size: once; J gene: TRBJ2-7; CDR3 DNA: TGTGCCAGCAGCCAAGGACAGGGTACGGACGAGCAGTACTTC; CDR3 protein: CASSQGQGTDEQYF
V gene: TRBV19; D gene: .; clone size: .; J gene: TRBJ1-3; CDR3 DNA: TGTGCCAGTAGATTCGGGGGGTCTGGAAACACCATATATTTT; CDR3 protein: CASRFGGSGNTIYF
V gene: TRBV6-4; D gene: .; clone size: few; J gene: TRBJ2-1; CDR3 DNA: TGTGCCAGCAGTGACTCGAGACTAGGATCCTACAATGAGCAGTTCTTC; CDR3 protein: CASSDSRLGSYNEQFF
V gene: TRBV18; D gene: TRBD2; clone size: once; J gene: TRBJ2-1; CDR3 DNA: TGTGCCAGCTCCCCCGGGGAGCGGGGATTATACAATGAGCAGTTCTTC; CDR3 protein: CASSPGERGLYNEQFF
V gene: TRBV5-1; D gene: .; clone size: few; J gene: TRBJ2-5; CDR3 DNA: TGCGCCAGCAGCCGGGACACTAGCGACGGGGAGACCCAGTACTTC; CDR3 protein: CASSRDTSDGETQYF
V gene: TRBV7-3; D gene: TRBD1; clone size: .; J gene: TRBJ2-5; CDR3 DNA: TGTGCCAGCAGCCCCACCGGGACAGGGACGGGAGAGACCCAGTACTTC; CDR3 protein: CASSPTGTGTGETQYF
V gene: TRBV5-1; D gene: .; clone size: .; J gene: TRBJ1-4; CDR3 DNA: TGCGCCAGCAGCTTAGCGCCTGCAACTAATGAAAAACTGTTTTTT; CDR3 protein: CASSLAPATNEKLFF
V gene: TRBV28; D gene: TRBD1; clone size: .; J gene: TRBJ1-2; CDR3 DNA: TGTGCCAGCAGTTTACGCGGGACAGGGGGCATGGTAAGAGGCTACACCTTC; CDR3 protein: CASSLRGTGGMVRGYTF
V gene: TRBV11-2; D gene: .; clone size: .; J gene: TRBJ1-2; CDR3 DNA: TGTGCCAGCAGCTTAGAAACAGGGGGCTACACCTTC; CDR3 protein: CASSLETGGYTF
V gene: TRBV6-5; D gene: .; clone size: .; J gene: TRBJ1-1; CDR3 DNA: TGTGCCAGCAGCGATAACAAGATGAACACTGAAGCTTTCTTT; CDR3 protein: CASSDNKMNTEAFF
V gene: TRBV27; D gene: .; clone size: few; J gene: TRBJ1-2; CDR3 DNA: TGTGCCAGCACCCGACTGGACGAGGAGGGGGGCTACACCTTC; CDR3 protein: CASTRLDEEGGYTF
V gene: TRBV5-5; D gene: .; clone size: .; J gene: TRBJ2-1; CDR3 DNA: TGTGCCAGCAGAGGGGGGGTCAGCAGGGATGAGCAGTTCTTC; CDR3 protein: CASRGGVSRDEQFF
V gene: TRBV6-5; D gene: TRBD1; clone size: .; J gene: TRBJ1-2; CDR3 DNA: TGTGCCAGCAGTCCTAGACAGGGGAAGAACTATGGCTACACCTTC; CDR3 protein: CASSPRQGKNYGYTF
V gene: TRBV6-5; D gene: .; clone size: .; J gene: TRBJ1-3; CDR3 DNA: TGTGCCAGCAGTTACTATAGGGACATGCGGAACACCATATATTTT; CDR3 protein: CASSYYRDMRNTIYF
V gene: TRBV4-1; D gene: TRBD1; clone size: .; J gene: TRBJ1-6; CDR3 DNA: TGCGCCAGCAGCCAGAACACAGGGGTTGAAAATTCACCCCTCCACTTT; CDR3 protein: CASSQNTGVENSPLHF
V gene: TRBV6-1; D gene: .; clone size: .; J gene: TRBJ1-5; CDR3 DNA: TGTGCCAGCAGTGAAGTCGCCGGGGAGAGCAATCAGCCCCAGCATTTT; CDR3 protein: CASSEVAGESNQPQHF
V gene: TRBV7-9; D gene: TRBD2; clone size: few; J gene: TRBJ2-3; CDR3 DNA: TGTGCCAGCAGCTTAGATGGCGGGGGGCGGGGAGATACGCAGTATTTT; CDR3 protein: CASSLDGGGRGDTQYF
V gene: TRBV6-6; D gene: .; clone size: .; J gene: TRBJ2-2; CDR3 DNA: TGTGCCAGCAGTTACAGTCAGGGAGGCACCGGGGAGCTGTTTTTT; CDR3 protein: CASSYSQGGTGELFF
V gene: TRBV11-2; D gene: .; clone size: .; J gene: TRBJ1-3; CDR3 DNA: TGTGCCAGCAGCTTAGATAGTAGGGCGGGGAGAGCTGGAAACACCATATATTTT; CDR3 protein: CASSLDSRAGRAGNTIYF
V gene: TRBV5-1; D gene: TRBD2; clone size: .; J gene: TRBJ2-7; CDR3 DNA: TGCGCCAGCAGCTTAGGAGCGGGGCAAACCTACGAGCAGTACTTC; CDR3 protein: CASSLGAGQTYEQYF
V gene: TRBV7-6; D gene: TRBD1; clone size: .; J gene: TRBJ2-1; CDR3 DNA: TGTGCCAGCAGCTTAATTGACAGGGGAGGCTCCTACAATGAGCAGTTCTTC; CDR3 protein: CASSLIDRGGSYNEQFF
V gene: TRBV4-1; D gene: TRBD1; clone size: .; J gene: TRBJ2-5; CDR3 DNA: TGCGCCAGCAGCCAAGTGGTGGGACAGGGGTACCAAGAGACCCAGTACTTC; CDR3 protein: CASSQVVGQGYQETQYF
V gene: TRBV6-5; D gene: TRBD1; clone size: few; J gene: TRBJ1-5; CDR3 DNA: TGTGCCAGCAGTTACCCCCACAGGGGTGATCAGCCCCAGCATTTT; CDR3 protein: CASSYPHRGDQPQHF